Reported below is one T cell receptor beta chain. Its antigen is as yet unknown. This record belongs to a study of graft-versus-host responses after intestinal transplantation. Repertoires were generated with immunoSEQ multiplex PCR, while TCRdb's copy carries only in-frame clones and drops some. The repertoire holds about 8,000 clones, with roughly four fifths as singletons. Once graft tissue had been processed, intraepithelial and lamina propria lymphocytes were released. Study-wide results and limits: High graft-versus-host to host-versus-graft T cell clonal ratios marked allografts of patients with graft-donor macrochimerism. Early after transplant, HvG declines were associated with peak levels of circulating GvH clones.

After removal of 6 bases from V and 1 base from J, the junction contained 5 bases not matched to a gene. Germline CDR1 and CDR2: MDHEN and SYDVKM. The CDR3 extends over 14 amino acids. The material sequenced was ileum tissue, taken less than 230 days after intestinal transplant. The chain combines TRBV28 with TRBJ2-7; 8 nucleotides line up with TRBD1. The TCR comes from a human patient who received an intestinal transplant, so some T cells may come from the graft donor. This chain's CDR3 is CASRTGGSSYEQYF. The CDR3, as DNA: TGTGCCAGCAGAACAGGGGGTTCGTCCTACGAGCAGTACTTC. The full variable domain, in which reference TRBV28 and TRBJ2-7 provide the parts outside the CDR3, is DVKVTQSSRYLVKRTGEKVFLECVQDMDHENMFWYRQDPGLGLRLIYFSYDVKMKEKGDIPEGYSVSREKKERFSLILESASTNQTSMYLCASRTGGSSYEQYFGPGTRLTVT.